This T cell receptor beta chain came from a study of blood T cell repertoires in COVID-19. Study-wide background: PBMCs, B-cell-depleted T cells, or T cells were the source of the cDNA or gDNA that made up the material.

V gave up 3 bases and J gave up 4 bases, with 15 bases separating them. The CDR3 length is 15 residues. Germline CDR1 SQVTM, CDR2 ANQGSEA. Here immunoSEQ multiplex PCR was the method, and the copy in TCRdb shows in-frame clones only, minus some. The table has roughly 68,000 clones, roughly 80% seen once. The sequence was collected from a woman of 80 years or more with acute or convalescent COVID-19. Sequencing was carried out using peripheral blood. The chain has TRBV29-1 and TRBJ2-2; a weak D match, TRBD1 (6 bases). This chain's CDR3 is CSVDRGNPATGELFF. CDR3 DNA sequence: TGCAGCGTTGACAGGGGAAATCCCGCCACCGGGGAGCTGTTTTTT.